These 25 T cell receptor beta chains were all obtained from the same sample, sequenced in a study of early T cells in non-severe SARS-CoV-2 infection. TCRdb re-called the 5' RACE reads through MiXCR, storing one row per CDR3 protein. The data contain around 35,000 distinct CDR3 sequences, approximately 6.3% of them singletons. The sample comprised whole blood. These receptors were taken from an adult who was a healthcare worker with PCR-confirmed SARS-CoV-2 infection or an uninfected control (not recorded which).

This clonotype was found many times. This chain links TRBV19 with TRBJ2-1; D unclear. CDR1 is LNHDA and CDR2 is SQIVND in the germline V gene (reference sequence). The CDR3 has 11 amino acids. Trimming removed 5 bases from V and 7 bases from J, with 6 bases in between. CDR3 DNA sequence: TGTGCCAGTAGTTCCCGAAATGAGCAGTTCTTC. Translation gives CASSSRNEQFF.

This clonotype was found many times. CDR3 nucleotides: TGCGCCAGCAGCTTTCAAACGGGACCCCAGGTCGGCTACACCTTC. Residues: CASSFQTGPQVGYTF. The chain uses TRBV5-1 and TRBJ1-2; possible D gene TRBD1, 5 bases. The CDR3 has 15 residues. The V gene lost 2 bases and the J gene lost 8 bases, with 19 bases spanning the gap. Germline-derived CDR1 and CDR2 are SGHRS and YFSETQ.

The rearrangement uses TRBV27 and TRBJ1-1; 7 nucleotides match TRBD1. Per the germline V gene, CDR1 is MNHEY and CDR2 is SMNVEV (reference sequence). The V segment lost 6 bases and the J segment 4 bases; nucleotides outside the gene matches: 2. This CDR3 has 12 residues. This CDR3 is CASSDRATEAFF. CDR3 sequence (DNA): TGTGCCAGCAGCGACAGGGCCACTGAAGCTTTCTTT.

Ten or more counts support this clonotype. The rearrangement uses TRBV7-2 and TRBJ2-1; D perhaps matches TRBD1 (6 bases). Per germline, CDR1 SGHTA and CDR2 FQGNSA. V was trimmed by 4 bases and J by 10 bases, leaving 14 bases between them. The CDR3 is made up of 13 amino acids. CDR3 sequence: CASSSTGLNEQFF. In DNA, the CDR3 is TGTGCCAGCAGCTCCACAGGGCTGAACGAGCAGTTCTTC.

This clonotype occurred many times. The chain carries TRBV20-1 and TRBJ2-7, with 8 nucleotides matching TRBD1. This CDR3 spans 13 amino acids. V lost 6 bases and J lost 3; bases outside the gene matches: 7. Germline V gene sequence: CDR1 DFQATT, CDR2 SNEGSKA (reference sequence). The CDR3 DNA reads as TGCAGTGCCACGGGACAGGCCCACTACGAGCAGTACTTC. It codes for CSATGQAHYEQYF.

This clonotype was counted ten times or more. V and J are TRBV20-1 and TRBJ2-7; TRBD1 or TRBD2 may be the D gene (6 bases each). Germline CDR1 reads DFQATT; CDR2 reads SNEGSKA (reference sequence). V gave up 3 bases and J gave up 6 bases, with 21 bases separating them. The CDR3 runs to 15 residues. CDR3 amino acids: CSARAPGGGKFEQYF. The CDR3 coding sequence is TGCAGTGCTAGGGCCCCTGGGGGCGGGAAGTTCGAGCAGTACTTC.

The CDR3 is CATSDSGLAGPSSYNEQFF. The CDR3 DNA follows: TGTGCCACCAGTGATTCCGGGTTAGCGGGTCCGAGCTCCTACAATGAGCAGTTCTTC. This rearrangement joins TRBV24-1 to TRBJ2-1, with TRBD2 matching over 7 bases. CDR1 is KGHDR and CDR2 is SFDVKD in the germline V gene. The V and J ends lost 2 bases and 0 bases, in that order; junction bases with no gene match: 12. This CDR3 is 19 amino acids long.

This clonotype was seen only a few times. The J gene is TRBJ2-7, the V gene TRBV12-5; no clear D gene. Trimming removed 0 bases from V and 1 base from J, with 7 bases in between. CDR3 length equals 14 residues. CDR1 is LGHNT, CDR2 FRNRAP, per germline. The CDR3 nucleotides read TGTGCTAGTGGTTTGGTACCCCTTTCCTACGAGCAGTACTTC. This encodes CASGLVPLSYEQYF.

The sample holds many counts of this clonotype. The rearrangement links TRBV3-1 to TRBJ1-2; D possibly corresponds to TRBD1 (6 bases). Germline CDR1 is LGHDT and CDR2 is YNNKEL (reference sequence). Trimming cost V 10 bases and J 4 bases, with 19 bases left between them. The CDR3 length is 14 residues. Here the CDR3 DNA reads TGTGCCACCCGTGGCCGCGGGGGCACCTATGGCTACACCTTC. Its protein is CATRGRGGTYGYTF.

This clonotype was detected ten times or more. The rearrangement uses TRBV19 and TRBJ1-2, with D tentatively TRBD1 (6 bases). Trimming cost V 2 bases and J 5 bases, with 15 bases left between them. Germline lookup yields CDR1 LNHDA and CDR2 SQIVND (reference sequence). The CDR3 has 15 amino acids. CDR3 bases: TGTGCCAGTAGTATATACGGAGGGGGTTTTTATGGCTACACCTTC. It encodes CASSIYGGGFYGYTF.

Ten or more counts support this clonotype. The chain has TRBV3-1 and TRBJ2-3, with TRBD1 as a possible D gene (5 bases). V lost 3 bases and J lost 0, with 7 bases in between. Germline V gene lookup returns CDR1 LGHDT and CDR2 YNNKEL (reference sequence). The CDR3 consists of 14 residues. The CDR3 bases are TGTGCCAGCAGCCAGTCAGGGAGCACAGATACGCAGTATTTT. Translating gives CASSQSGSTDTQYF.

The table lists this clonotype with many counts. The V gene is TRBV10-3, the J gene TRBJ2-3; 10 nucleotides align to TRBD2. CDR3 length: 19 amino acids. Germline trimming cut 10 bases from V and 2 bases from J; bases unmatched to any gene: 21. From germline, CDR1 is ENHRY and CDR2 SYGVKD. The CDR3 region is CATRRTSGDRGGSTDTQYF. As DNA, the CDR3 is TGTGCCACCAGGAGGACTAGCGGAGATCGGGGTGGCTCCACAGATACGCAGTATTTT.

This clonotype was counted at least ten times. This chain uses TRBV20-1 with TRBJ2-7; 11 nucleotides match TRBD2. The CDR3 covers 13 residues. The V gene end was trimmed by 3 bases and the J gene end by 5 bases; junction bases not matched to a gene: 3. Germline-derived CDR1 and CDR2 are DFQATT and SNEGSKA (reference sequence). CDR3 in DNA: TGCAGTGCTAGCACTAGCGGGGGTAACGAGCAGTACTTC. It yields the protein CSASTSGGNEQYF.

This clonotype has ten or more counts. The chain uses TRBV7-9 and TRBJ2-7; weak D call: TRBD2 (6 bases). CDR1 and CDR2 from the germline V gene are SEHNR and FQNEAQ (reference sequence). The V end was cut by 7 bases, the J end by 0 bases, with 19 bases between. The CDR3 loop spans 16 amino acids. The CDR3 coding sequence is TGTGCCAGCACGGGCGGGGCGACTGCTAGCTCCTACGAGCAGTACTTC. Residues: CASTGGATASSYEQYF.

V is TRBV5-1 and J is TRBJ1-1; D perhaps matches TRBD1 (5 bases). V lost 7 bases and J lost 3, with 19 bases in between. The CDR3 has 15 residues. Germline V gene sequence: CDR1 SGHRS, CDR2 YFSETQ. In nucleotides, the CDR3 is TGCGCCAGCCAAGGCCAGGGCTCGTGGGACACTGAAGCTTTCTTT. Translation gives CASQGQGSWDTEAFF.

This clonotype is labeled medium-sized. The CDR3 DNA sequence: TGTGCCAGCAGCTTATCGGTTCCTAACTGGCTACGCACAGATACGCAGTATTTT. Its protein product is CASSLSVPNWLRTDTQYF. J is TRBJ2-3 and V is TRBV7-2; D not certain. The CDR3 extends over 18 amino acids. Germline CDR1 and CDR2: SGHTA and FQGNSA. V lost 2 bases and J 1 base, leaving 19 bases between the germline ends.

The chain is built from TRBV15 and TRBJ2-3; 8 nucleotides align to TRBD2. V dropped 5 bases and J dropped 4; count of bases not matched to a gene: 29. The germline V gene encodes CDR1 LNHNV and CDR2 YYDKDF (reference sequence). CDR3 size: 22 residues. The CDR3 nucleotides read TGTGCCACCAGCTCGCCTCCTCCTCTTACGGGGACTAGTTTTCTCGGCCCAGATACGCAGTATTTT. It specifies CATSSPPPLTGTSFLGPDTQYF.

This clonotype was seen at least ten times. The genes are TRBV20-1 and TRBJ1-5, with D uncertain. CDR3 length equals 13 residues. Germline values: CDR1 DFQATT, CDR2 SNEGSKA (reference sequence). V lost 3 bases, J lost 2 bases, and 8 bases lay in between. The CDR3 reads CSARDGGNQPQHF. The CDR3, as DNA: TGCAGTGCTAGGGACGGGGGCAATCAGCCCCAGCATTTT.

This clonotype was seen a few times. The chain employs TRBV10-3 and TRBJ2-3; D not certain. Germline CDR1 and CDR2: ENHRY and SYGVKD. Between the trimmed V and J ends, which lost 3 bases and 4 bases, there was a span of 5 bases. The CDR3 has 12 residues. The CDR3 region is CAISERADTQYF. DNA of the CDR3: TGTGCCATCAGTGAAAGAGCAGATACGCAGTATTTT.

There are many counts of this clonotype. The chain combines TRBV20-1 with TRBJ1-3; TRBD1 is a possible D gene (5 bases). V was shortened by 4 bases and J by 0 bases, with 13 bases between the two germline ends. The CDR3 sequence is 15 residues long. Germline CDR1 reads DFQATT; CDR2 reads SNEGSKA (reference sequence). CDR3 loop: CSATRDAYSGNTIYF. As DNA, the CDR3 is TGCAGTGCTACTCGGGACGCTTACTCTGGAAACACCATATATTTT.

This clonotype has ten or more counts. This sequence joins TRBV20-1 and TRBJ2-3; D perhaps matches TRBD2 (7 bases). Trimming pared 0 bases from V and 0 bases from J, leaving 19 bases between. This CDR3 is 18 amino acids long. Germline V gene lookup returns CDR1 DFQATT and CDR2 SNEGSKA (reference sequence). DNA of the CDR3: TGCAGTGCTAGAGATACGGGGGGCGGCCCGGGAAGCACAGATACGCAGTATTTT. This sequence encodes CSARDTGGGPGSTDTQYF.

This rearrangement joins TRBV20-1 to TRBJ2-3; D not certain. The CDR3 runs 16 residues. CDR1 DFQATT and CDR2 SNEGSKA come from the germline V gene (reference sequence). V lost 3 bases to trimming and J lost 2 bases, with 18 bases between them. The CDR3 DNA follows: TGCAGTGCTAGTTTCCCGGCGGCCTTACCCACAGATACGCAGTATTTT. Translation gives CSASFPAALPTDTQYF.

This clonotype was counted ten times or more. V usage is TRBV18 and J usage is TRBJ2-7, with 9 bases lining up with TRBD2. The junction had 6 bases not matched to a gene; V was cut back by 3 bases and J by 3 bases. Germline V gene sequence: CDR1 KGHSH, CDR2 LQKENI. This CDR3 is 15 amino acids long. This chain's CDR3 is CASSPISSGNYEQYF. CDR3 sequence (DNA): TGTGCCAGCTCACCTATTTCTAGCGGGAACTACGAGCAGTACTTC.

This clonotype was counted at least ten times. The J gene is TRBJ2-2, the V gene TRBV11-2; the D call may be TRBD1 or TRBD2 (5 bases each). V gave up 1 base and J gave up 4 bases, with 10 bases separating them. The CDR3 consists of 15 residues. CDR1 and CDR2 (germline): SGHAT, FQNNGV. The CDR3 DNA follows: TGTGCCAGCAGCTTAGGGGGACGGATCACCGGGGAGCTGTTTTTT. The encoded protein is CASSLGGRITGELFF.

There are many counts of this clonotype. V gene TRBV7-9 combines with J gene TRBJ2-6, with 16 bases matching TRBD2. From germline, CDR1 is SEHNR and CDR2 FQNEAQ (reference sequence). The V and J ends lost 6 bases and 1 base, in that order; junction bases with no gene match: 0. This CDR3 region has 17 residues. CDR3 DNA sequence: TGTGCCAGCAGGGGACTAGCGGGAGGGTCTGGGGCCAACGTCCTGACTTTC. Translated, it gives CASRGLAGGSGANVLTF.